These T cell receptor beta chains were read from a single sample in a study of OX40 agonist ivuxolimab in advanced cancers. Assay used: immunoSEQ multiplex PCR; TCRdb lists only in-frame clones, some missing. This sample has tens of thousands of clones, with 70% to 90% found just once. Sample: CD4+ or CD8+ T cells sorted from blood, taken in a trial of the OX40 agonist ivuxolimab. Receptor source: an adult with an advanced solid tumor such as melanoma, head and neck, liver or kidney cancer. Each CDR3 is given with its conserved first and last residue. A D gene is named only where the DNA matches it firmly. Clone size appears in some rows only: once, few, many, or a class for an expanded clone.

TRBJ2-7,once,TRBV19,-,TGTGCCAGTAGTAAAACTCAGGGTGCGGCATACGAGCAGTACTTC,CASSKTQGAAYEQYF
TRBJ2-2,-,TRBV7-6,-,TGTGCCAGCAGCCTAGGAGACGATCCGACCGGGGAGCTGTTTTTT,CASSLGDDPTGELFF
TRBJ2-1,-,TRBV28,TRBD2,TGTGCCAGCAGCTCTAGCGGCTTCTCCTACAATGAGCAGTTCTTC,CASSSSGFSYNEQFF
TRBJ2-7,-,TRBV27,-,TGTGCCAGCAGTTTCAGGTCGGAGCAGTACTTC,CASSFRSEQYF
TRBJ2-5,-,TRBV5-1,TRBD2,TGCGCCAGCAGGGAATTAGCGGGAGTTAGTGGGGAGACCCAGTACTTC,CASRELAGVSGETQYF
TRBJ2-1,-,TRBV6-1,TRBD2,TGTGCCAGCAGTGATGCGACTAGCGGGAGTGATGAGCAGTTCTTC,CASSDATSGSDEQFF
TRBJ2-5,once,TRBV7-7,-,TGTGCTAGCAGCTCAAGAGGGGGGAGGGAGACCCAGTACTTC,CASSSRGGRETQYF
TRBJ2-3,-,TRBV27,-,TGTGCCAGCAGCACTGCACCAGATACGCAGTATTTT,CASSTAPDTQYF
TRBJ1-1,-,TRBV11-2,-,TGTGCCAGCAGCTTATGGGGTGGGGTAAGCACTGAAGCTTTCTTT,CASSLWGGVSTEAFF
TRBJ1-5,-,TRBV6-6,TRBD1,TGTGCCAGCAGTTGGGACAGATATAGCAATCAGCCCCAGCATTTT,CASSWDRYSNQPQHF
TRBJ1-1,-,TRBV6-4,-,TGTGCCAGCAGCCGGGACGTCGACACTGAAGCTTTCTTT,CASSRDVDTEAFF
TRBJ1-3,-,TRBV7-9,-,TGTGCCAGCAGCTTAGGCCTCTACAGGGTGGAAGGAAACACCATATATTTT,CASSLGLYRVEGNTIYF
TRBJ2-6,-,TRBV10-3,TRBD2,TGTGCCATCAGTGGGGGACTACCGGAGGCCAACGTCCTGACTTTC,CAISGGLPEANVLTF
TRBJ2-7,-,TRBV28,-,TGTGCCAGCAGTTCCGAGATCTACGAGCAGTACTTC,CASSSEIYEQYF
TRBJ2-5,-,TRBV25-1,-,TGTGCCAGCAGTGTCCCCGGGACCCTACAAGAGACCCAGTACTTC,CASSVPGTLQETQYF
TRBJ1-2,few,TRBV5-6,-,TGTGCCAGCAGCTTGGGACTGCCTAACTATGGCTACACCTTC,CASSLGLPNYGYTF
TRBJ2-1,-,TRBV30,-,TGTGCCTGGAGTGCCGGAGGATACAATGAGCAGTTCTTC,CAWSAGGYNEQFF
TRBJ1-2,-,TRBV30,-,TGTGCCTGGAGTGTACCCCCCGGAAGAGGTGGCTACACCTTC,CAWSVPPGRGGYTF
TRBJ2-7,-,TRBV27,-,TGTGCCAGCAGTTTAGTGGGCAGGGACTACGAGCAGTACTTC,CASSLVGRDYEQYF
TRBJ2-1,-,TRBV9,TRBD2,TGTGCCAGCAGCTCCAGGGAGGGGACTACCTACAATGAGCAGTTCTTC,CASSSREGTTYNEQFF
TRBJ1-2,-,TRBV9,TRBD1,TGTGCCAGCAGCGACGGAGACAGGGGGCTCTATGGCTACACCTTC,CASSDGDRGLYGYTF
TRBJ1-2,-,TRBV7-8,-,TGTGCCAGCAGCTTAGGGCCGGCGGAGGGCTACACCTTC,CASSLGPAEGYTF
TRBJ2-6,-,TRBV6-5,-,TGTGCCAGCAGTCACTCTGGGGCCAACGTCCTGACTTTC,CASSHSGANVLTF
TRBJ1-6,-,TRBV27,-,TGTGCCAGCAGTTTATCGGGGCAGGGGAATAATTCACCCCTCCACTTT,CASSLSGQGNNSPLHF
TRBJ1-3,once,TRBV2,-,TGTGCCAGCAGTGTGAATGGGGGAGCCGGAAACACCATATATTTT,CASSVNGGAGNTIYF
TRBJ1-4,-,TRBV5-1,-,TGCGCCAGCAGCTTGGAGCCAGGAGTTAATGAAAAACTGTTTTTT,CASSLEPGVNEKLFF
TRBJ2-5,-,TRBV6-6,TRBD2,TGTGCCAGCAGTTGGGGCGGGAGCGAACAAGAGACCCAGTACTTC,CASSWGGSEQETQYF
TRBJ1-1,-,TRBV6-1,TRBD1,TGTGCCAGCGGGACAGGGGTATTCACTGAAGCTTTCTTT,CASGTGVFTEAFF
TRBJ2-7,-,TRBV7-2,-,TGTGCCAGCAGCCCAACCGGGACGGTCTCCTACGAGCAGTACTTC,CASSPTGTVSYEQYF
TRBJ2-7,-,TRBV11-2,TRBD1,TGTGCCAGCAGCCCAAGACAGGGGGCACCCTACGAGCAGTACTTC,CASSPRQGAPYEQYF
TRBJ1-5,-,TRBV5-1,-,TGCGCCAGCAGCTTGGGGGTCCAGCCGAATCAGCCCCAGCATTTT,CASSLGVQPNQPQHF
TRBJ2-7,-,TRBV28,-,TGTGCCAGCAGTCGCGGGACTCCCTACGAGCAGTACTTC,CASSRGTPYEQYF